The 25 T cell receptor beta chains in this list originate from one sample, sequenced in a study of T-cell reconstitution after alpha-beta-depleted transplantation in children. The TCRbeta library incorporated unique molecular identifiers. TCRdb processed the PCR reads anew with MiXCR; each CDR3 protein has one entry. The data hold around 410,000 distinct CDR3 sequences, with approximately 11% observed a single time. This specimen was PBMCs from the stem cell graft donor, taken from the stem cell graft. All receptors derive from a human donor who donated a stem cell graft to a child with acute myeloid leukemia.

The chain couples TRBV12-3 or TRBV12-4 to TRBJ2-7; 8 bases are a match to TRBD1. V dropped 3 bases and J dropped 2; count of bases not matched to a gene: 6. The CDR3 has 15 residues. The CDR3: CASSFQGAMTYEQYF. CDR3 bases: TGTGCCAGCAGTTTCCAGGGGGCGATGACCTACGAGCAGTACTTC.

This clonotype was recorded a few times. This chain uses TRBV6-5 with TRBJ1-1; no reliable D call. V shed 0 bases and J shed 1 base, with 9 bases lying between them. The CDR3 is 15 residues long. Germline V gene lookup returns CDR1 MNHEY and CDR2 SVGAGI. In DNA, the CDR3 is TGTGCCAGCAGTTACTCTGCAATTGGGAACACTGAAGCTTTCTTT. Translated: CASSYSAIGNTEAFF.

This clonotype was observed a handful of times. The J gene is TRBJ1-5, the V gene TRBV6-5; D ambiguous. This CDR3 region has 14 residues. V was clipped by 7 bases and J by 0 bases, with 10 bases between them. Per germline, CDR1 MNHEY and CDR2 SVGAGI. CDR3 bases: TGTGCCAGCATTTATTCCTATAGCAATCAGCCCCAGCATTTT. It specifies CASIYSYSNQPQHF.

This clonotype appeared a few times. The rearrangement joins TRBV2 to TRBJ2-6, with D unclear. Deletions cut 3 bases from V and 0 bases from J, with 9 bases between. CDR3 length: 16 amino acids. Germline-derived CDR1 and CDR2 are SNHLY and FYNNEI. In DNA, the CDR3 is TGTGCCAGCAGTGATTGGCGCGACTCTGGGGCCAACGTCCTGACTTTC. Protein product: CASSDWRDSGANVLTF.

The table lists this clonotype with a few counts. The rearrangement links TRBV9 to TRBJ2-5, with D perhaps TRBD1 or TRBD2 (6 bases each). The germline V gene has CDR1 SGDLS and CDR2 YYNGEE. CDR3 length: 17 amino acids. Trimming cost V 0 bases and J 1 base, with 16 bases left between them. CDR3: CASSVGVEWGAQETQYF. As DNA, the CDR3 is TGTGCCAGCAGCGTAGGGGTTGAGTGGGGGGCCCAAGAGACCCAGTACTTC.

The chain links TRBV10-3 to TRBJ2-3; D possibly corresponds to TRBD2 (6 bases). The CDR3 covers 14 residues. Germline V gene sequence: CDR1 ENHRY, CDR2 SYGVKD. V was clipped by 6 bases and J by 2 bases, with 12 bases between them. The CDR3 loop reads CAIREGDNTDTQYF. The CDR3 region has the DNA TGTGCCATCAGGGAGGGCGACAACACAGATACGCAGTATTTT.

This clonotype occurred a few times. This sequence joins TRBV4-2 and TRBJ1-6; D call uncertain. V lost 1 base and J lost 10, with 5 bases in between. Per the germline V gene, CDR1 is LGHNA and CDR2 is YNFKEQ. The CDR3 runs to 12 residues. The DNA of the CDR3 is TGTGCCAGCAGCCAAGGGCTATCACCCCTCCACTTT. Translation: CASSQGLSPLHF.

As DNA, the CDR3 is TGTGCCAGCAGCCTCCCCCCCACTCTCAATCAGCCCCAGCATTTT. This codes for CASSLPPTLNQPQHF. The V and J genes are TRBV3-1 and TRBJ1-5; D gene unclear. The CDR3 is 15 amino acids. Deletions cut 4 bases from V and 3 bases from J, with 13 bases between. Germline values: CDR1 LGHDT, CDR2 YNNKEL (reference sequence).

The CDR3 sequence is CARSLDFNKDRGIGNQPQHF. In nucleotides, the CDR3 is TGTGCCAGAAGCTTGGATTTCAATAAAGACAGGGGTATTGGCAATCAGCCCCAGCATTTT. The rearrangement uses TRBV5-3 and TRBJ1-5, with TRBD1 matching over 8 bases. TRBV5-3 is an open reading frame, and its role is uncertain. The CDR3 is 20 amino acids. V lost 0 bases and J lost 2; bases outside the gene matches: 16.

The chain recombines TRBV7-2 with TRBJ2-7, with unresolved D. This CDR3 has 13 residues. The V gene lost 4 bases and the J gene lost 6 bases, with 13 bases spanning the gap. Germline V CDR1 and CDR2: SGHTA, FQGNSA. In DNA form, the CDR3 reads TGTGCCAGCAGCTCCAACGCCCGAGCCGAGCAGTACTTC. Its translation: CASSSNARAEQYF.

This clonotype was detected only a few times. The chain employs TRBV29-1 and TRBJ2-3; D might be TRBD2 (7 bases). This CDR3 has 14 residues. Germline V gives CDR1 SQVTM, CDR2 ANQGSEA. For the CDR3, the DNA is TGCACCGTACCGAGGGGGGCGGGAGCAGATACGCAGTATTTT. Translated: CTVPRGAGADTQYF.

This clonotype was seen more than once but under ten times. This sequence joins TRBV7-9 and TRBJ2-1; 10 nucleotides agree with TRBD2. The length of the CDR3 is 17 residues. CDR1 and CDR2 (germline): SEHNR, FQNEAQ (reference sequence). V dropped 1 base and J dropped 3; count of bases not matched to a gene: 6. The CDR3 loop is CASSLGLAGLLYNEQFF. CDR3 nucleotides: TGTGCCAGCAGCTTAGGACTAGCGGGTCTGCTCTACAATGAGCAGTTCTTC.

The rearrangement joins TRBV5-1 to TRBJ2-1; TRBD2 aligns across 7 bases. The V gene's germline CDR1 is SGHRS and CDR2 YFSETQ. This CDR3 region has 15 residues. J lost 3 bases, V lost 4 bases, and 7 bases had no gene match. CDR3 sequence reads: CASSPKTSFYNEQFF. The CDR3 DNA follows: TGCGCCAGCAGCCCGAAGACTAGCTTCTACAATGAGCAGTTCTTC.

V and J are TRBV18 and TRBJ1-4; 10 bases line up with TRBD1. In germline, CDR1 is KGHSH, CDR2 LQKENI. The V gene end was trimmed by 3 bases and the J gene end by 7 bases; junction bases not matched to a gene: 5. CDR3 size: 15 residues. CDR3 loop: CASSPSRDRGEKLFF. The CDR3 DNA is TGTGCCAGCTCACCGAGTAGGGACAGGGGTGAAAAACTGTTTTTT.

This rearrangement joins TRBV20-1 to TRBJ2-5; TRBD1 aligns across 8 bases. This CDR3 comprises 16 residues. The germline V gene encodes CDR1 DFQATT and CDR2 SNEGSKA (reference sequence). Trimming removed 4 bases from V and 4 bases from J; junction bases left unmatched: 14. In DNA form, the CDR3 reads TGCAGTGCTACGCCTCCCGGGACAGGACGGCGAGAGACCCAGTACTTC. Translated, it gives CSATPPGTGRRETQYF.

The chain joins TRBV27 to TRBJ2-1, with 10 positions matching TRBD2. The CDR3 loop spans 15 amino acids. Germline loops: CDR1 MNHEY, CDR2 SMNVEV (reference sequence). V gave up 3 bases and J gave up 7 bases; unmatched junction bases: 6. CDR3 DNA sequence: TGTGCCAGCAGTTTTGAGACTAGCGGGCTTAATGAGCAGTTCTTC. It specifies CASSFETSGLNEQFF.

This clonotype was observed at least ten times. The CDR3 DNA sequence: TGTGCCAGCAGTCGGCTAGCGGGGGCTAACACCGGGGAGCTGTTTTTT. Protein: CASSRLAGANTGELFF. This rearrangement joins TRBV12-3 or TRBV12-4 to TRBJ2-2, with TRBD2 matching 10 bases. The CDR3 is 16 residues long. J lost 2 bases, V lost 5 bases, and 5 bases had no gene match.

The table lists this clonotype with many counts. The V gene is TRBV5-1, the J gene TRBJ1-1, with 8 positions matching TRBD1. The germline V gene encodes CDR1 SGHRS and CDR2 YFSETQ. V shed 7 bases, J shed 0 bases, and the junction held 8 bases outside the gene matches. The CDR3 runs to 15 residues. CDR3 region: CASSRGPGMNTEAFF. In DNA, the CDR3 is TGCGCCAGCTCCAGGGGGCCTGGGATGAACACTGAAGCTTTCTTT.

This chain uses TRBV7-2 with TRBJ1-2; no clear D. CDR3 length: 12 residues. Germline V CDR1 and CDR2: SGHTA, FQGNSA. Trimming took 9 bases from V and 3 from J, leaving 11 bases between them. The CDR3 coding sequence is TGTGCCAGTTCCGGGAGCCACTATGGCTACACCTTC. This codes for CASSGSHYGYTF.

The chain combines TRBV7-2 with TRBJ2-2, with D perhaps matching TRBD1 (5 bases). CDR1 SGHTA and CDR2 FQGNSA come from the germline V gene. CDR3 size: 15 residues. V was trimmed by 1 base and J by 5 bases, leaving 11 bases between them. CDR3 DNA sequence: TGTGCCAGCAGCTTAGTTGCAGGGTTTACCGGGGAGCTGTTTTTT. As protein: CASSLVAGFTGELFF. The variable domain in full, completed from reference TRBV7-2 and TRBJ2-2, reads GAGVSQSPSNKVTEKGKDVELRCDPISGHTALYWYRQSLGQGLEFLIYFQGNSAPDKSGLPSDRFSAERTGGSVSTLTIQRTQQEDSAVYLCASSLVAGFTGELFFGEGSRLTVL.

This clonotype has only a few counts. The chain is built from TRBV5-1 and TRBJ1-6, with 7 bases matching TRBD1. Per germline, CDR1 SGHRS and CDR2 YFSETQ. V lost 3 bases to trimming and J lost 0 bases; unmatched junction nucleotides: 0. The CDR3 extends over 15 amino acids. CDR3: CASSWDSSYNSPLHF. CDR3 nucleotides: TGCGCCAGCAGCTGGGACAGCTCCTATAATTCACCCCTCCACTTT.

In its sample, this clonotype was seen a few times. V usage is TRBV11-1 and J usage is TRBJ2-4; 11 bases agree with TRBD1. The germline CDR1 and CDR2 sequences are SGHAT and FQDESV (reference sequence). The CDR3 runs 17 residues. Losses at the gene ends were 1 base for V and 6 bases for J; bases not matched to a gene: 8. CDR3 loop: CASSLGPGQGESNIQYF. The CDR3 nucleotides are TGTGCCAGCAGCTTAGGTCCGGGACAGGGGGAATCAAACATTCAGTACTTC. Complete variable domain (other parts from reference TRBV11-1 and TRBJ2-4): EAEVAQSPRYKITEKSQAVAFWCDPISGHATLYWYRQILGQGPELLVQFQDESVVDDSQLPKDRFSAERLKGVDSTLKIQPAELGDSAMYLCASSLGPGQGESNIQYFGAGTRLSVL.

This clonotype was counted a few times. V gene TRBV7-2 combines with J gene TRBJ2-7; 9 positions match TRBD1. Germline V gene lookup returns CDR1 SGHTA and CDR2 FQGNSA. CDR3 length equals 16 residues. The V and J ends lost 5 bases and 0 bases, in that order; junction bases with no gene match: 8. The DNA of the CDR3 is TGTGCCAGCAGCCCATCCGGGACAGGGTTCTCCTACGAGCAGTACTTC. Its protein product is CASSPSGTGFSYEQYF. The entire variable domain, with the rest obtained from reference TRBV7-2 and TRBJ2-7, is as follows: GAGVSQSPSNKVTEKGKDVELRCDPISGHTALYWYRQSLGQGLEFLIYFQGNSAPDKSGLPSDRFSAERTGGSVSTLTIQRTQQEDSAVYLCASSPSGTGFSYEQYFGPGTRLTVT.

This clonotype was seen a handful of times. The V and J genes are TRBV29-1 and TRBJ2-7, with 8 bases matching TRBD1. V trimming: 1 base; J trimming: 1 base; junction bases outside the gene matches: 9. CDR1 is SQVTM and CDR2 is ANQGSEA in the germline V gene. This CDR3 contains 16 residues. The CDR3 DNA reads as TGCAGCGTTGAAGGGGGAGCAGGGGGCCGGTCCTACGAGCAGTACTTC. It codes for CSVEGGAGGRSYEQYF.

Only a few counts were recorded for this clonotype. This chain joins TRBV19 and TRBJ2-5; tentative D call: TRBD2 (6 bases). This CDR3 has 16 amino acids. V dropped 3 bases and J dropped 2 bases, with 16 bases sitting between them. Germline lookup yields CDR1 LNHDA and CDR2 SQIVND (reference sequence). The CDR3 sequence is CASSMGGRDSQETQYF. The CDR3 DNA sequence: TGTGCCAGTAGTATGGGAGGCAGGGATTCTCAAGAGACCCAGTACTTC.